The 14 T cell receptor beta chains given below trace back to one sample, sequenced in a study of human T cells and chemical hapten exposure. In TCRdb, the RACE reads were re-called with MiXCR into one record per CDR3 protein. The sample consists of 250,000 or so distinct CDR3 sequences, 7.5% to 8% of them appearing once. Described time point: pre-sensitization, week 0. The sample's treatment: therapeutic diphenylcyclopropenone sensitization with weekly scalp DPC. The sample was whole blood, taken in connection with sensitization to the hapten diphenylcyclopropenone (DPC). Source of these receptors: a young man with alopecia areata. Some clones in this sample may be carry-over from other donors' samples.

This clonotype was seen a few times. J is TRBJ1-2 and V is TRBV5-6; D gene ambiguous. The germline V gene encodes CDR1 SGHDT and CDR2 YYEEEE. This CDR3 is 14 amino acids long. Trimming stripped 1 base from V and 4 bases from J, with 11 bases between. The CDR3 nucleotides are TGTGCCAGCAGCTTGCCAGCGGAACTCTATGGCTACACCTTC. Translation: CASSLPAELYGYTF.

The rearrangement joins TRBV11-2 to TRBJ1-6; TRBD1 aligns across 10 bases. This CDR3 comprises 15 residues. With V trimmed by 5 bases and J by 10 bases, 8 bases remained unmatched. CDR1 and CDR2 from the germline V gene are SGHAT and FQNNGV. CDR3 in DNA: TGTGCCAGCAGCACACCGGGACAGGGGCGGTCACCCCTCCACTTT. Its protein product is CASSTPGQGRSPLHF.

The chain employs TRBV20-1 and TRBJ1-1; the D is unclear. Germline CDR1 DFQATT, CDR2 SNEGSKA (reference sequence). Trimming cost V 3 bases and J 0 bases, with 5 bases left between them. This CDR3 spans 12 amino acids. CDR3 protein: CSASRMNTEAFF. DNA for the CDR3: TGCAGTGCTAGCCGGATGAACACTGAAGCTTTCTTT.

This clonotype was seen more than once but under ten times. The chain recombines TRBV12-5 with TRBJ2-1; D is uncertain. Germline loops: CDR1 LGHNT, CDR2 FRNRAP. The V and J ends lost 1 base and 9 bases respectively, with 19 bases between them. The CDR3 loop spans 16 amino acids. CDR3 DNA sequence: TGTGCTAGTGGTTTGGCCGCTTCATCCCGATCCACTGAGCAGTTCTTC. Translating gives CASGLAASSRSTEQFF.

The V and J genes are TRBV3-1 and TRBJ1-1, with D maybe TRBD1 (6 bases). CDR1 and CDR2 from the germline V gene are LGHDT and YNNKEL (reference sequence). Trimming left V 3 bases short and J 5 bases short, with 19 bases between. The CDR3 sequence is 16 residues long. The CDR3 DNA sequence: TGTGCCAGCAGCCAGACCCGACAGGTTGGAAAGACTGAAGCTTTCTTT. Translated, it gives CASSQTRQVGKTEAFF.

This clonotype was recorded a few times. This rearrangement joins TRBV6-5 to TRBJ1-6; D is undetermined. The V gene lost 2 bases and the J gene lost 2 bases, with 7 bases spanning the gap. The length of the CDR3 is 15 residues. Germline-derived CDR1 and CDR2 are MNHEY and SVGAGI. CDR3 residues: CASSYRAAYNSPLHF. As DNA, the CDR3 is TGTGCCAGCAGTTACAGGGCGGCCTATAATTCACCCCTCCACTTT.

The table lists this clonotype with a few counts. V is TRBV4-3 and J is TRBJ2-7; D possibly corresponds to TRBD2 (6 bases). The CDR3 extends over 13 amino acids. The germline V gene encodes CDR1 LGHNA and CDR2 YSLEER. The V gene lost 6 bases and the J gene lost 3 bases, with 12 bases spanning the gap. DNA of the CDR3: TGCGCCAGCAGTATTGGGGAGGACTACGAGCAGTACTTC. Its translation: CASSIGEDYEQYF.

Remarks on this clonotype: A junction boundary mismatches the germline segment, possibly from a read error. The V and J genes are TRBV7-9 and TRBJ1-2, with 9 bases that match TRBD1. Germline values: CDR1 SEHNR, CDR2 FQNEAQ (reference sequence). The CDR3 extends over 15 amino acids. The chain's CDR3 is CVSSATGGVVHGYTF. The DNA for the CDR3 is TGTGTCAGCAGCGCCACAGGGGGCGTAGTTCATGGCTACACCTTC. The full variable domain, in which reference TRBV7-9 and TRBJ1-2 provide the parts outside the CDR3, is DTGVSQNPRHKITKRGQNVTFRCDPISEHNRLYWYRQTLGQGPEFLTYFQNEAQLEKSRLLSDRFSAERPKGSFSTLEIQRTEQGDSAMYLCVSSATGGVVHGYTFGSGTRLTVV.

This clonotype was counted many times. The V gene is TRBV29-1, the J gene TRBJ1-2; D is possibly TRBD1 (5 bases). The V and J ends lost 7 bases and 2 bases respectively, with 17 bases between them. The length of the CDR3 is 14 residues. The V gene's germline CDR1 is SQVTM and CDR2 ANQGSEA. CDR3 nucleotides: TGCAGCGCAATCAGTACCAGGGTAAACTATGGCTACACCTTC. Amino acid sequence: CSAISTRVNYGYTF.

V and J are TRBV6-5 and TRBJ1-1; D call uncertain. The CDR3 sequence is 13 residues long. CDR1 MNHEY and CDR2 SVGAGI come from the germline V gene. Deletions cut 0 bases from V and 5 bases from J, with 7 bases between. The CDR3: CASSYSRRTEAFF. The CDR3 nucleotides read TGTGCCAGCAGTTACTCCCGGAGGACTGAAGCTTTCTTT.

This clonotype was seen only a few times. V is TRBV12-3 or TRBV12-4 and J is TRBJ2-5; 9 bases agree with TRBD1. The V segment lost 3 bases and the J segment 2 bases; nucleotides outside the gene matches: 7. The CDR3 is 16 amino acids. DNA for the CDR3: TGTGCCAGCAGTTTTGTGGACAGGGGAGGACAAGAGACCCAGTACTTC. It codes for CASSFVDRGGQETQYF.

This clonotype was recorded a few times. The chain employs TRBV27 and TRBJ2-3; 7 bases match TRBD1. Trimming at V came to 2 bases and at J to 3 bases, leaving 5 bases not matched to a gene. Germline V gives CDR1 MNHEY, CDR2 SMNVEV (reference sequence). The CDR3 runs to 15 residues. CDR3 protein: CASSLEGARTDTQYF. The CDR3 coding sequence is TGTGCCAGCAGTTTAGAGGGGGCCCGTACAGATACGCAGTATTTT.

The chain joins TRBV7-2 to TRBJ2-5, with D tentatively TRBD2 (6 bases). Germline V gives CDR1 SGHTA, CDR2 FQGNSA. The CDR3 runs 14 residues. The germline V and J ends were trimmed by 5 bases and 1 base, with 11 bases remaining between them. The CDR3 spells CASSPGGTQETQYF. CDR3 sequence (DNA): TGTGCCAGCAGCCCAGGAGGGACCCAAGAGACCCAGTACTTC.

The rearrangement joins TRBV5-1 to TRBJ1-1; 8 bases align to TRBD1. Trimming at V came to 5 bases and at J to 6 bases, leaving 6 bases not matched to a gene. Germline lookup yields CDR1 SGHRS and CDR2 YFSETQ. The CDR3 is 13 amino acids. CDR3 protein: CASSLDRGAEAFF. The CDR3 DNA is TGCGCCAGCAGTTTAGACAGGGGCGCTGAAGCTTTCTTT.